One sample yielded the 22 T cell receptor beta chains listed below, sequenced in a study of CD8+ T cells in alopecia areata. RNA was isolated and reverse transcribed to cDNA, the sequencing template. Sequenced by immunoSEQ multiplex PCR; TCRdb stores in-frame clones only, minus some. Counted here are tens of thousands of clones, 62% occurring once; the ten biggest clones make up approximately 18%. Sequencing was performed on NKG2D-high CD8+ T cells sorted from blood. The receptors here all came from a human donor with alopecia areata.

This chain connects TRBV10-3 to TRBJ2-7, with 14 bases lining up with TRBD2. V shed 6 bases, J shed 3 bases, and the junction held 1 base outside the gene matches. This CDR3 contains 14 residues. The germline gives CDR1 ENHRY, CDR2 SYGVKD. The CDR3 region is CAIRTSGRGYEQYF. For the CDR3, the DNA is TGTGCCATCAGGACTAGCGGGAGGGGCTACGAGCAGTACTTC.

The chain couples TRBV11-2 to TRBJ1-4; no reliable D call. Germline V gene data show CDR1 as SGHAT and CDR2 as FQNNGV. There are 11 residues in the CDR3. The ends were cut back, 7 bases at V and 10 bases at J, with 10 bases in the middle. The CDR3 sequence is CASTSRGKLFF. The CDR3 DNA follows: TGTGCCAGCACATCTCGGGGAAAACTGTTTTTT.

This chain joins TRBV4-1 and TRBJ2-7; 9 bases line up with TRBD2. The CDR3 has 15 residues. CDR1 is MGHRA and CDR2 is YSYEKL in the germline V gene. V lost 1 base, J lost 4 bases, and 5 bases stayed unmatched. CDR3 sequence (DNA): TGCGCCAGCAGCCAAGTAGGTAGCGGGAGATACGAGCAGTACTTC. Translating it yields CASSQVGSGRYEQYF.

The CDR3 DNA sequence: TGTGCCAGCAGCCAAAGCGGGGGGTCCCTAGATACGCAGTATTTT. This gives the protein CASSQSGGSLDTQYF. The chain is built from TRBV7-3 and TRBJ2-3; 9 nucleotides match TRBD2. After removal of 5 bases from V and 5 bases from J, the junction contained 8 bases not matched to a gene. The CDR3 has 15 residues. Germline assignment: CDR1 SGHTA and CDR2 FQGTGA.

The CDR3 spells CATDSNTGELFF. DNA for the CDR3: TGTGCCACGGACAGTAACACCGGGGAGCTGTTTTTT. The chain carries TRBV2 and TRBJ2-2; D possibly corresponds to TRBD1 (6 bases). V was pared by 10 bases and J by 2 bases, with 8 bases between. The CDR3 sequence is 12 residues long. Germline V gene sequence: CDR1 SNHLY, CDR2 FYNNEI.

This chain joins TRBV15 and TRBJ1-1; D is unresolved. V dropped 5 bases and J dropped 1 base, with 11 bases sitting between them. The CDR3 has 14 residues. CDR1 LNHNV and CDR2 YYDKDF come from the germline V gene (reference sequence). CDR3 nucleotide sequence: TGTGCCACCAGCCGTTGGAGGGAGAACACTGAAGCTTTCTTT. Translation gives CATSRWRENTEAFF.

The chain is built from TRBV2 and TRBJ2-2; D not certain. The V end lost 6 bases, the J end lost 3 bases, and 11 bases lay between the germline ends. CDR1 is SNHLY, CDR2 FYNNEI, per germline. The CDR3 runs 14 residues. The CDR3 is CASRRYLYTGELFF. The DNA of the CDR3 is TGTGCCAGCAGAAGGTACCTATACACCGGGGAGCTGTTTTTT.

V usage is TRBV19 and J usage is TRBJ1-1; 12 bases align to TRBD1. This CDR3 spans 16 amino acids. CDR1 is LNHDA, CDR2 SQIVND, per germline (reference sequence). Germline trimming cut 6 bases from V and 0 bases from J; bases unmatched to any gene: 5. The CDR3 here is CASRTGTGGMNTEAFF. Written as DNA, the CDR3 is TGTGCCAGTAGGACCGGGACAGGGGGCATGAACACTGAAGCTTTCTTT.

The CDR3 nucleotides are TGTGCTAGCCCGGGACAGGTTTGTCCCTACGAGCAGTACTTC. Its protein is CASPGQVCPYEQYF. The J gene is TRBJ2-7, the V gene TRBV12-5, with TRBD1 matching 8 bases. V shed 9 bases, J shed 2 bases, and the junction held 9 bases outside the gene matches. CDR1 and CDR2 from the germline V gene are LGHNT and FRNRAP. The CDR3 loop spans 14 amino acids.

The chain is built from TRBV5-4 and TRBJ1-2, with TRBD1 matching 7 bases. V gave up 3 bases and J gave up 8 bases; unmatched junction bases: 10. The CDR3 extends over 14 amino acids. Germline CDR1 SGHNT, CDR2 YYREEE (reference sequence). The CDR3 here is CASSSGGDRDGYTF. The CDR3 DNA is TGTGCCAGCAGCTCTGGGGGCGACAGGGACGGCTACACCTTC.

Points on this clone: An end of the junction differs from the germline gene, which may be a read error. J is TRBJ2-7 and V is TRBV2; TRBD2 matches at 8 bases. The CDR3 length is 10 residues. Germline V gene sequence: CDR1 SNHLY, CDR2 FYNNEI. CDR3 bases: TGTGCCAGCATTCGTCAGCGGGGGAACTTC. This translates into CASIRQRGNF.

The genes are TRBV4-2 and TRBJ1-4; 10 bases are a match to TRBD1. CDR3 size: 16 residues. V lost 1 base to trimming and J lost 6 bases; unmatched junction nucleotides: 5. CDR1 is LGHNA and CDR2 is YNFKEQ in the germline V gene. The CDR3 region is CASSQVRTGGHEKLFF. In nucleotides, the CDR3 is TGTGCCAGCAGCCAAGTCCGGACAGGGGGACATGAAAAACTGTTTTTT.

The V gene is TRBV18, the J gene TRBJ1-1; the match to TRBD1 covers 7 bases. The CDR3 totals 12 residues. The V gene's germline CDR1 is KGHSH and CDR2 LQKENI. The V and J ends lost 3 bases and 8 bases, in that order; junction bases with no gene match: 3. The CDR3 nucleotides read TGTGCCAGCTCACCCGGGGACAGCGAAGCTTTCTTT. Protein product: CASSPGDSEAFF.

The chain links TRBV29-1 to TRBJ1-2, with 9 bases that match TRBD1. CDR3 length equals 13 residues. Unmatched junction bases numbered 7, after V lost 7 bases and J lost 4 bases. Germline loops: CDR1 SQVTM, CDR2 ANQGSEA. CDR3 nucleotides: TGCAGCGGGACCGGGACAGGGAGCTATGGCTACACCTTC. Translating gives CSGTGTGSYGYTF.

The chain employs TRBV30 and TRBJ2-3, with TRBD2 matching 10 bases. In germline, CDR1 is GTSNPN, CDR2 SVGIG (reference sequence). CDR3 length equals 15 residues. V dropped 0 bases and J dropped 3; count of bases not matched to a gene: 3. The CDR3 DNA reads as TGTGCCTGGAGTGTACCGGGACTAGCGACAGATACGCAGTATTTT. Translation gives CAWSVPGLATDTQYF.

This chain joins TRBV5-1 and TRBJ2-7; no firm D call. Germline CDR1 reads SGHRS; CDR2 reads YFSETQ. The CDR3 is 17 amino acids. Trimming took off 0 bases at V and 0 bases at J, with 16 bases between the two ends. The CDR3 coding sequence is TGCGCCAGCAGCTTGGATGGCTCGGGCCCTATCTCCTACGAGCAGTACTTC. Residues: CASSLDGSGPISYEQYF.

This clone was detected only once. V gene TRBV4-3 combines with J gene TRBJ2-5; 8 positions match TRBD2. The V segment lost 0 bases and the J segment 3 bases; nucleotides outside the gene matches: 3. CDR3 length equals 15 residues. CDR1 is LGHNA and CDR2 is YSLEER in the germline V gene. The DNA of the CDR3 is TGCGCCAGCAGCCAAGATGAGACTAGCGAAGAGACCCAGTACTTC. Translating gives CASSQDETSEETQYF.

The chain employs TRBV19 and TRBJ2-7, with D possibly matching TRBD1 (6 bases). V dropped 4 bases and J dropped 6 bases, with 22 bases sitting between them. CDR3 length: 16 residues. The V gene's germline CDR1 is LNHDA and CDR2 SQIVND (reference sequence). CDR3 sequence (DNA): TGTGCCAGTAGTAGACCCCTATCGTTCAGGGGCGTCGAGCAGTACTTC. Encoded protein: CASSRPLSFRGVEQYF.

The J gene is TRBJ1-1, the V gene TRBV6-5; D is perhaps TRBD1 (6 bases). Trimming took 4 bases from V and 1 from J, leaving 10 bases between them. Germline loops: CDR1 MNHEY, CDR2 SVGAGI. This CDR3 region has 14 residues. CDR3 amino acids: CASSSWTANTEAFF. For the CDR3, the DNA is TGTGCCAGCAGTTCATGGACAGCGAACACTGAAGCTTTCTTT.

This rearrangement joins TRBV7-6 to TRBJ1-1; maybe TRBD1 (5 bases). The CDR3 runs 14 residues. The ends were cut back, 5 bases at V and 7 bases at J, with 17 bases in the middle. Germline V gene lookup returns CDR1 SGHVS and CDR2 FNYEAQ. The CDR3, as DNA: TGTGCCAGCAGCCCACTCGGGGGTTTGGGTGAAGCTTTCTTT. Translating gives CASSPLGGLGEAFF.

This clone is deemed medium-sized. The chain is built from TRBV7-9 and TRBJ2-3, with D perhaps matching TRBD2 (6 bases). The V end was cut by 5 bases, the J end by 3 bases, with 18 bases between. CDR3 length: 16 amino acids. The germline V gene has CDR1 SEHNR and CDR2 FQNEAQ (reference sequence). CDR3: CASSPSGGVLTDTQYF. The CDR3 DNA follows: TGTGCCAGCAGCCCAAGTGGAGGGGTACTGACAGATACGCAGTATTTT.

This clone was seen only a few times. This chain connects TRBV7-2 to TRBJ2-1; D not resolved. Per the germline V gene, CDR1 is SGHTA and CDR2 is FQGNSA. The CDR3 runs to 13 residues. The V end was cut by 6 bases, the J end by 1 base, with 7 bases between. CDR3 residues: CASRQMSYNEQFF. The DNA for the CDR3 is TGTGCCAGCAGACAAATGTCCTACAATGAGCAGTTCTTC.